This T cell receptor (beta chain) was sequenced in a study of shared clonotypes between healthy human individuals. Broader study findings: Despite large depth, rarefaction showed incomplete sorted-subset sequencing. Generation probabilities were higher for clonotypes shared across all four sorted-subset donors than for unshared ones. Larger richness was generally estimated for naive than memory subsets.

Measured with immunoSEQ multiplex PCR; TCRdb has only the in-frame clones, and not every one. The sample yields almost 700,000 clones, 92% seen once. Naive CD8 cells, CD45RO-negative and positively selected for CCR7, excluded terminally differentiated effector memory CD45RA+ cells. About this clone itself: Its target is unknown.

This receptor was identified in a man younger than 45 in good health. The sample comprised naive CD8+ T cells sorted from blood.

The CDR3: CASSWGQTYEQYF. In DNA, the CDR3 is TGTGCCAGTAGTTGGGGACAGACTTACGAGCAGTACTTC. V is TRBV19 and J is TRBJ2-7, with 7 positions matching TRBD1. CDR1 is LNHDA and CDR2 is SQIVND in the germline V gene (reference sequence). V was clipped by 5 bases and J by 4 bases; unmatched bases: 5. This CDR3 has 13 amino acids.